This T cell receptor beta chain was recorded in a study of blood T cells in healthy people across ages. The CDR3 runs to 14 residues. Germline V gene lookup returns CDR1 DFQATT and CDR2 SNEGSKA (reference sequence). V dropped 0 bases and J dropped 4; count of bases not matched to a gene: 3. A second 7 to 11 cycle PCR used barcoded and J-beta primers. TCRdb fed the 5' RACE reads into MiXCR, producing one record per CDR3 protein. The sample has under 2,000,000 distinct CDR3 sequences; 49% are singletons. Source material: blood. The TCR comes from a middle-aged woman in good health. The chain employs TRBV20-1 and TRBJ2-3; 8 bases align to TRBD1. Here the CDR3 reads CSARDAGGADTQYF. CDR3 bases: TGCAGTGCTAGAGATGCAGGGGGCGCAGATACGCAGTATTTT.